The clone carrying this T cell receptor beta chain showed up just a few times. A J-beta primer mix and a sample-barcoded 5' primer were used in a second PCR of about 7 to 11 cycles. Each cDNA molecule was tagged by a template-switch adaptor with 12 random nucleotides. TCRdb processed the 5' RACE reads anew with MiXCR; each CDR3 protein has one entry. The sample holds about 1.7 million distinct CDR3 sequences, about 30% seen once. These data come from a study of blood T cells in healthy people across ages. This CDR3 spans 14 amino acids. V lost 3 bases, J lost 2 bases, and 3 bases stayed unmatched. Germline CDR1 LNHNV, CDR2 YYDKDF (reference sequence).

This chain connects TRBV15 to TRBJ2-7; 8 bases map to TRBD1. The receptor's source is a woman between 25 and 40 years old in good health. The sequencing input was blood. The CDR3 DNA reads TGTGCCACCAGCAGGGACAGGGTAGCCTACGAGCAGTACTTC. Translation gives CATSRDRVAYEQYF.